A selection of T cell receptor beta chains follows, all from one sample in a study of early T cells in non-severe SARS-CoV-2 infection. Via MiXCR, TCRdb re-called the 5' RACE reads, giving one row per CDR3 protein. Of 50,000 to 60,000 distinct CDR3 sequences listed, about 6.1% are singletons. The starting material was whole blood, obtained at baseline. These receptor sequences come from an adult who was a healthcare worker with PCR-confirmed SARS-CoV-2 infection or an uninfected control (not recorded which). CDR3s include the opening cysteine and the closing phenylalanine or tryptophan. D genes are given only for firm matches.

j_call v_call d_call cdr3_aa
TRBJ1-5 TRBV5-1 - CASSPSGGRNQPQHF
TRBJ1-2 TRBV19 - CASSPRANYGYTF
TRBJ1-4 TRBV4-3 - CASSEALPMGKLFF
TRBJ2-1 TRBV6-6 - CASRYLSREQFF
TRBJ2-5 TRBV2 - CASSQRVDPVMNF
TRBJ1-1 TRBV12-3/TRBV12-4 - CASTEQELSTEAFF
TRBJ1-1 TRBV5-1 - CASSLASLEVPPLNTEAFF
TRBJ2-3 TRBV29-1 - CSDWTASTDTQYF
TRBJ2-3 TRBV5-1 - CASSLAGPQYF
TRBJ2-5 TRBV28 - CATVRGETQYF
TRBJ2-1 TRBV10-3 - CAIGEERGDPAYSEQFF
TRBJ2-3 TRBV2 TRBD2 CASRRQGTSGTKEYF
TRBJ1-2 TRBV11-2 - CASSLGVGVGDYGYTF
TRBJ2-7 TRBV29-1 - CSVDLGEGGEQYF
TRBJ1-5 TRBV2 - CASSENPGGRSQPQHF
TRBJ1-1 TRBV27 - CASSWGGNTEAFF
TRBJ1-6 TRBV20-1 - CSARGTENSPLHF
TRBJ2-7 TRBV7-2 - CASSSGAGRRSSYEQYF
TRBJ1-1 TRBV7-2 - CASSSRGNTEAFF
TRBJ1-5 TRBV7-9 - CASSRSTGTGRYSNQPQHF
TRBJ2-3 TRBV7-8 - CASSHSLGGAITNTQYF
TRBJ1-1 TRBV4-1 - CASSQTSLYRVNTEAFF